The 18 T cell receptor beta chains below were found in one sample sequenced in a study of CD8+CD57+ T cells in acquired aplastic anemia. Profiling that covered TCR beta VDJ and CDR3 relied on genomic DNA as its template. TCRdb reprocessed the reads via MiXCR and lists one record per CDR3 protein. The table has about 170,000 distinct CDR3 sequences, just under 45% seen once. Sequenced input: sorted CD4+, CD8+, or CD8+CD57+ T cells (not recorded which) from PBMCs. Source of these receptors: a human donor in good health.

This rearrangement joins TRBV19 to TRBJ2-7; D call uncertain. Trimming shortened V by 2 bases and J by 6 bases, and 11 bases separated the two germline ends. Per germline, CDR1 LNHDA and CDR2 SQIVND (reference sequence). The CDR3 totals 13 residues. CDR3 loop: CASSIPPGVEQYF. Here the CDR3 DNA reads TGTGCCAGTAGTATACCCCCGGGCGTCGAGCAGTACTTC.

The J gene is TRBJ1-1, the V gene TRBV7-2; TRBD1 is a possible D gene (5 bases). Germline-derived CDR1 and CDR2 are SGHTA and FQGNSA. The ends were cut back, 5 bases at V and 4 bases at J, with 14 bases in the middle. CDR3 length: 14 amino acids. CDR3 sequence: CASSPPGGGTEAFF. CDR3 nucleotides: TGTGCCAGCAGCCCCCCTGGGGGGGGCACTGAAGCTTTCTTT. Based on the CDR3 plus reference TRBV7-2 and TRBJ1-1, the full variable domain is GAGVSQSPSNKVTEKGKDVELRCDPISGHTALYWYRQSLGQGLEFLIYFQGNSAPDKSGLPSDRFSAERTGGSVSTLTIQRTQQEDSAVYLCASSPPGGGTEAFFGQGTRLTVV.

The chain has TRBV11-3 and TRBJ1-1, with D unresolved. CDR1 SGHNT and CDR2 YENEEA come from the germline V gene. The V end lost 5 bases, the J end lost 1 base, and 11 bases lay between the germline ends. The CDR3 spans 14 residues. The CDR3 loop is CASSLGQQNTEAFF. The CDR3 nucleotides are TGTGCCAGCAGCCTTGGGCAACAGAACACTGAAGCTTTCTTT.

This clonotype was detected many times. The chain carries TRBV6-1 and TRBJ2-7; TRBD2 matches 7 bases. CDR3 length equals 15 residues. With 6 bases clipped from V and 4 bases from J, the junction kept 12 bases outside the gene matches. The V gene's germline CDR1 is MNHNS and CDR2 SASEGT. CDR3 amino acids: CASRSLEGGIYEQYF. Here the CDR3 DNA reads TGTGCCAGCAGATCCTTGGAGGGAGGGATTTACGAGCAGTACTTC.

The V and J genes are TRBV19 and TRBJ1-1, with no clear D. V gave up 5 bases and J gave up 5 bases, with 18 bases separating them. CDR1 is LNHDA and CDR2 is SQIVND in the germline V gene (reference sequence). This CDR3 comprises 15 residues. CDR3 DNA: TGTGCCAGTAGTCCCCGGCGGGGTACTTGGACTGAAGCTTTCTTT. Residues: CASSPRRGTWTEAFF.

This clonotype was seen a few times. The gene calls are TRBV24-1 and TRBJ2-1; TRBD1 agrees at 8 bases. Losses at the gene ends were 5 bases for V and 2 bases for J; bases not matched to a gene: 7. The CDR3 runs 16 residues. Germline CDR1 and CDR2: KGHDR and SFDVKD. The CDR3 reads CATSAPGQETYNEQFF. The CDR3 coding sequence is TGTGCCACCAGTGCGCCGGGACAGGAGACCTACAATGAGCAGTTCTTC.

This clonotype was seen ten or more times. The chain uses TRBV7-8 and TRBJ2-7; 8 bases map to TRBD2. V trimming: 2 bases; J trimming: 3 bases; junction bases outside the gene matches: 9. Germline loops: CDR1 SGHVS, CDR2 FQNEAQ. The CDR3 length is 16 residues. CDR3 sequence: CASSLQSGSPLYEQYF. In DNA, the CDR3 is TGTGCCAGCAGCTTACAAAGCGGGAGTCCCCTCTACGAGCAGTACTTC.

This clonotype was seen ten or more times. CDR3 nucleotide sequence: TGTGCCAGCAGTCGGGGACTAGCGGGAGGCGGTCGGTACTTC. Protein sequence: CASSRGLAGGGRYF. V gene TRBV5-8 combines with J gene TRBJ2-7; 15 nucleotides align to TRBD2. The J segment lost 12 bases and the V segment lost 5 bases, leaving 9 bases of the junction unmatched. The germline CDR1 and CDR2 sequences are SGHTS and YDEGEE. The CDR3 is 14 amino acids.

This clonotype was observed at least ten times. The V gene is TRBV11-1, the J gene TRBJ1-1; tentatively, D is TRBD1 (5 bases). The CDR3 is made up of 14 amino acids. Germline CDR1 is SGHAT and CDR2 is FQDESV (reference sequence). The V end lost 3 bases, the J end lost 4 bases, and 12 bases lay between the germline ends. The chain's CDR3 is CASSFVGASTEAFF. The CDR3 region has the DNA TGTGCCAGCAGCTTCGTAGGGGCGAGCACTGAAGCTTTCTTT.

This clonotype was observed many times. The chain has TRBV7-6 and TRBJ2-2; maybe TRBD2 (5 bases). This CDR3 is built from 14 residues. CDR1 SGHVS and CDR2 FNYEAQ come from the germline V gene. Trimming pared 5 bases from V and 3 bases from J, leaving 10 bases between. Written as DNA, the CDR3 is TGTGCCAGCAGCCTGGCGCGGGACACCGGGGAGCTGTTTTTT. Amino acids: CASSLARDTGELFF.

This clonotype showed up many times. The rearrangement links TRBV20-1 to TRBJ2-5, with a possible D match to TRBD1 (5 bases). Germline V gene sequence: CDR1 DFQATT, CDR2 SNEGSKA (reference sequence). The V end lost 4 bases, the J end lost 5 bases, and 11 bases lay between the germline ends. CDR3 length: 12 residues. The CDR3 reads CSAIREHETQYF. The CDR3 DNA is TGCAGTGCTATCAGGGAACACGAGACCCAGTACTTC.

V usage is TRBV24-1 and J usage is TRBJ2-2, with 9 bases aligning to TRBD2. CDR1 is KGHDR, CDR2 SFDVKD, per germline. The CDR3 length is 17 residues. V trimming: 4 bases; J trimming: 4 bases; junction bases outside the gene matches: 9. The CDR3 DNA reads TGTGCCACCAGTGAATCCCAGGGACTAGCTGCCACCGGGGAGCTGTTTTTT. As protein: CATSESQGLAATGELFF.

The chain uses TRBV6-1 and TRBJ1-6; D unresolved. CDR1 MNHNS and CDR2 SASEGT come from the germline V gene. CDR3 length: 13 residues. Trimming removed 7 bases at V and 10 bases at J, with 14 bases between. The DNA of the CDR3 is TGTGCCAGCAAAGGGTCCCCTAGCTCACCCCTCCACTTT. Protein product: CASKGSPSSPLHF.

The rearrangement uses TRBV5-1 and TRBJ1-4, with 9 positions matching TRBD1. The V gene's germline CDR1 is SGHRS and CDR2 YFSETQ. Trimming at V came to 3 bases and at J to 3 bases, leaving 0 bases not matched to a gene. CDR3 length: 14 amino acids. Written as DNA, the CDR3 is TGCGCCAGCAGCTGGACAGGGGCTAATGAAAAACTGTTTTTT. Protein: CASSWTGANEKLFF.

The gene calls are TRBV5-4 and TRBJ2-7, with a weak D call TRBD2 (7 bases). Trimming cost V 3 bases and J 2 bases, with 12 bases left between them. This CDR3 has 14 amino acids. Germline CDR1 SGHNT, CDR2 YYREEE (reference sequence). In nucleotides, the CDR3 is TGTGCCAGCAGCTCCACAGGGAGGGCCTACGAGCAGTACTTC. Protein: CASSSTGRAYEQYF.

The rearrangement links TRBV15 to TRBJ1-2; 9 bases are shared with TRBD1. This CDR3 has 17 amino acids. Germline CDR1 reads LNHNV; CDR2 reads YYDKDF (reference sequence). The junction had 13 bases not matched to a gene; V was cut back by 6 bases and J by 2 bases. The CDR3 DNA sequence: TGTGCCACCAGTCTAGGGACAGGGTTCAGTAGGAACTATGGCTACACCTTC. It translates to CATSLGTGFSRNYGYTF. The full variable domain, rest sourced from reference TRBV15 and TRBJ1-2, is DAMVIQNPRYQVTQFGKPVTLSCSQTLNHNVMYWYQQKSSQAPKLLFHYYDKDFNNEADTPDNFQSRRPNTSFCFLDIRSPGLGDTAMYLCATSLGTGFSRNYGYTFGSGTRLTVV.

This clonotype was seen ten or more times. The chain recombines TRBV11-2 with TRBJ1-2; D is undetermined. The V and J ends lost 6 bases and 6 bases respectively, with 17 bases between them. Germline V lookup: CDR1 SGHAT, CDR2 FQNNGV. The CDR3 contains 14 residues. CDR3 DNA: TGTGCCAGCAGTCCCGGTCCAGCGGAACATGGCTACACCTTC. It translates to CASSPGPAEHGYTF. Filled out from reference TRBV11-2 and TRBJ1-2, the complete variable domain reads EAGVAQSPRYKIIEKRQSVAFWCNPISGHATLYWYQQILGQGPKLLIQFQNNGVVDDSQLPKDRFSAERLKGVDSTLKIQPAKLEDSAVYLCASSPGPAEHGYTFGSGTRLTVV.

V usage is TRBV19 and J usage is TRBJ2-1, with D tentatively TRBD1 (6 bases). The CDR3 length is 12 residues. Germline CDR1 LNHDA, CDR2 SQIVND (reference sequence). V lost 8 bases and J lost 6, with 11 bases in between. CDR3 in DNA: TGTGCCAGTCGCCAAGGGGGCAATGAGCAGTTCTTC. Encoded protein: CASRQGGNEQFF.